These T cell receptor beta chains were read from a single sample in a study of response to subunit inactivated influenza vaccine. One entry per CDR3 protein, called by TCRdb with MiXCR from the RT-PCR reads. Here the sample spans around 580,000 distinct CDR3 sequences, 14% being singletons. This specimen consisted of PBMCs from blood, obtained roughly 13 days after vaccination. These receptors all stem from a man in his forties or fifties who received an inactivated influenza vaccine. Each CDR3 is given with its conserved first and last residue. A D gene is named only where the DNA matches it firmly. Clone size is given for some rows only: seen once, a few or many times, or a class if the clone is expanded.

TRBV12-3/TRBV12-4	few	TRBD1	TRBJ2-1	TGTGCCAGCAACGAACCGGGACAGGGGACCAATGAGCAGTTCTTC	CASNEPGQGTNEQFF
TRBV7-2	few	NA	TRBJ2-7	TGTGCCAGCAGCTTAGGCGGTGCGGGGTTTTCCTACGAGCAGTACTTC	CASSLGGAGFSYEQYF
TRBV5-1	few	NA	TRBJ2-7	TGCGCCAGCAGAGGGGAGACAGAGAGCCTCTACGAGCAGTACTTC	CASRGETESLYEQYF
TRBV7-3	few	TRBD2	TRBJ2-5	TGTGCCAGCAGCTTAGTGGGGGACGGGACTAGCGGGACCGGGACCCAGTACTTC	CASSLVGDGTSGTGTQYF
TRBV5-5	NA	TRBD2	TRBJ2-2	TGTGCCAGCAGGCCCGGGGGGGGAGTCACCGGGGAGCTGTTTTTT	CASRPGGGVTGELFF
TRBV10-3	NA	TRBD2	TRBJ2-2	TGTGCCATCAGTGGCATCTGGGGGGGCACCGGGGAGCTGTTTTTT	CAISGIWGGTGELFF
TRBV24-1	NA	NA	TRBJ2-1	TGTGCCACCAGTGACTACATCCCCGACAGGCCAGCCAATGAGCAGTTCTTC	CATSDYIPDRPANEQFF
TRBV20-1	NA	TRBD2	TRBJ2-1	TGCAGTGCTAGGAATAGCGGGAGGAACAATGAGCAGTTCTTC	CSARNSGRNNEQFF
TRBV7-6	few	NA	TRBJ2-5	TGTGCCAGCAGCTTGATAAGGACACGAGAGACCCAGTACTTC	CASSLIRTRETQYF
TRBV7-9	NA	NA	TRBJ1-3	TGTGCCAGCAGCCCTAGTGGGCAAAACACCATATATTTT	CASSPSGQNTIYF
TRBV29-1	NA	TRBD2	TRBJ2-1	TGCAGCGTGAAAGGGACTAGCGGGGGGACAAATGAGCAGTTCTTC	CSVKGTSGGTNEQFF
TRBV24-1	NA	NA	TRBJ2-2	TGTGCCACCAGTGATTCCGGACTCACCGGGGAGCTGTTTTTT	CATSDSGLTGELFF
TRBV7-2	NA	NA	TRBJ2-1	TGTGCCAGCAGCTTTCCAGGGTCCGGTGAGCAGTTCTTC	CASSFPGSGEQFF
TRBV5-1	NA	TRBD1	TRBJ2-6	TGCGCCAGCAGCTTGTTGGACAGGGGGTCTGGGGCCAACGTCCTGACTTTC	CASSLLDRGSGANVLTF
TRBV20-1	NA	NA	TRBJ2-4	TGCAGTGCTAGGAGCGAGTTGGGAAACATTCAGTACTTC	CSARSELGNIQYF
TRBV6-1	NA	NA	TRBJ2-2	TGTGCCAGCAGCCGCACAGGGATCGAATCCGGGGAGCTGTTTTTT	CASSRTGIESGELFF
TRBV29-1	NA	TRBD1	TRBJ2-1	TGCAGCGTGGGACAGAACAATGAGCAGTTCTTC	CSVGQNNEQFF
TRBV20-1	NA	TRBD1	TRBJ2-5	TGCAGTGCTAGACCGCACAGACAGGGTGGAGAGACCCAGTACTTC	CSARPHRQGGETQYF
TRBV7-6	NA	NA	TRBJ1-4	TGTGCCAGCAGCCCCCTGGGAGAGTCGTCGAATGAAAAACTGTTTTTT	CASSPLGESSNEKLFF
TRBV7-2	few	TRBD1	TRBJ1-4	TGTGCCAGCAGCTTCTCAGGGGGCCCTAATGAAAAACTGTTTTTT	CASSFSGGPNEKLFF
TRBV18	NA	NA	TRBJ1-1	TGTGCCAGCTCACCACCTGGATTGGGGTCGAACACTGAAGCTTTCTTT	CASSPPGLGSNTEAFF
TRBV3-1	many	TRBD1	TRBJ2-3	TGTGCCAGCAGCCATCGACAGGGAGTTAGGTGGGATACGCAGTATTTT	CASSHRQGVRWDTQYF
TRBV24-1	NA	TRBD2	TRBJ2-1	TGTGCCACCAGTGGGACTAGTATCTACAATGAGCAGTTCTTC	CATSGTSIYNEQFF
TRBV7-2	many	NA	TRBJ2-4	TGTGCCAGCAGCTTAGCGGGAGCCCTAGCCAAAAACATTCAGTACTTC	CASSLAGALAKNIQYF
TRBV6-4	few	NA	TRBJ2-1	TGTGCCACCGCTACAGACCCTTACAGGTCCAAGGGACCACAGGTGGTTATGGATGAGCAGTTCTTC	CATATDPYRSKGPQVVMDEQFF
TRBV4-1	NA	NA	TRBJ1-4	TGCGCCAGCAGCCAAGTAAGGGGATTCAATGAAAAACTGTTTTTT	CASSQVRGFNEKLFF
TRBV5-1	few	NA	TRBJ2-7	TGCGCCAGCAGCCCGGGGAGTGCCTCGCCCAGCGAGCAGTACTTC	CASSPGSASPSEQYF
TRBV19	NA	NA	TRBJ1-3	TGTGCCAGTAGCCTGGGGATGACCTCTGGAAACACCATATATTTT	CASSLGMTSGNTIYF
TRBV29-1	NA	TRBD1	TRBJ1-2	TGCAGCGTTGGATCAGGGGGCGACGGCTACACCTTC	CSVGSGGDGYTF
TRBV27	NA	TRBD2	TRBJ2-1	TGTGCCAGCAGTTTTCCGGGACTAGCTGTTAATGAGCAGTTCTTC	CASSFPGLAVNEQFF
TRBV12-3/TRBV12-4	many	TRBD1	TRBJ1-6	TGTGCCAGCAGTGCAGCTGGACAGGGGAACTCACCCCTCCACTTT	CASSAAGQGNSPLHF
TRBV15	few	NA	TRBJ1-4	TGTGCCACCAGCAGAGATTATCGGGGTGAAAAACTGTTTTTT	CATSRDYRGEKLFF
TRBV4-3	NA	TRBD1	TRBJ2-2	TGCGCCAGCAATAACAGGGGGAGTCCCGGGGAGCTGTTTTTT	CASNNRGSPGELFF
TRBV18	few	NA	TRBJ2-7	TGTGCCAGCTCAGGGGCAGGGTCCTACGAGCAGTACTTC	CASSGAGSYEQYF
TRBV5-1	NA	NA	TRBJ2-1	TGCGCCAGCATCTTCGGGAGGGGGCCGTACAATGAGCAGTTCTTC	CASIFGRGPYNEQFF
TRBV4-1	many	NA	TRBJ2-7	TGCGCCAGCAGCCAAGAGAAGGGAGGCTACGAGCAGTACTTC	CASSQEKGGYEQYF
TRBV28	NA	NA	TRBJ2-7	TGTGCCAGCAGGGGCCTTGCGGCTGGGGGATGGGGCGAGCAGTACTTC	CASRGLAAGGWGEQYF
TRBV7-2	few	NA	TRBJ2-1	TGTGCCAGCAGCTTAGCGCGCACCATGGCCACCGGACGCAATGAGCAGTTCTTC	CASSLARTMATGRNEQFF
TRBV19	few	TRBD1	TRBJ2-7	TGTGCCAGTAGTATTAAACAGGGGACCCCCTACGAGCAGTACTTC	CASSIKQGTPYEQYF
TRBV12-3/TRBV12-4	NA	TRBD1	TRBJ1-1	TGTGCCAGCACTGTGGACAGGGGGTACACTGAAGCTTTCTTT	CASTVDRGYTEAFF
TRBV6-2/TRBV6-3	few	TRBD2	TRBJ2-2	TGTGCCAGCAGAGACGGGGGGTACGGGGAGCTGTTTTTT	CASRDGGYGELFF
TRBV7-2	NA	NA	TRBJ2-3	TGTGCCAGCAGCTTGGCGGGACAGTCAGATACGCAGTATTTT	CASSLAGQSDTQYF
TRBV7-2	few	TRBD2	TRBJ2-3	TGTGCCAGCAGCCCGAGCGGGGGGCCGGGTGGAGATACGCAGTATTTT	CASSPSGGPGGDTQYF
TRBV20-1	NA	NA	TRBJ1-3	TGCAGTGCTAGCCTCGATTACACCTCCGGCACTTCCGGAAACACCATATATTTT	CSASLDYTSGTSGNTIYF
TRBV5-8	few	TRBD2	TRBJ2-3	TGTGCCAGCAGCTTTAGCGGGAGCGGGGCAGATACGCAGTATTTT	CASSFSGSGADTQYF
TRBV7-2	few	TRBD1	TRBJ1-6	TGTGCCAGCAGCTTACGGACAGGAGCCAATTCACCCCTCCACTTT	CASSLRTGANSPLHF
TRBV5-1	NA	TRBD1	TRBJ1-4	TGCGCCAGCAGCTCCACCGGGACAGGGCGCGAAAAACTGTTTTTT	CASSSTGTGREKLFF
TRBV4-2	many	TRBD2	TRBJ2-3	TGTGCCAGCAGCCAAGGAGGACTAGCGGGGGGATCAGATACGCAGTATTTT	CASSQGGLAGGSDTQYF
TRBV5-5	few	NA	TRBJ2-3	TGTGCCAGCAGCTTCTACGGCGGGGATACGCAGTATTTT	CASSFYGGDTQYF
TRBV7-6	few	NA	TRBJ2-3	TGTGCCAGCAGCTCCTTGGCAAGGAGCACAGATACGCAGTATTTT	CASSSLARSTDTQYF
TRBV9	NA	NA	TRBJ2-3	TGTGCCAGCAGCGTGGCGCAAGATACGCAGTATTTT	CASSVAQDTQYF
TRBV20-1	NA	NA	TRBJ1-6	TGCAGTGCTATGACAGGATACTCCTATAATTCACCCCTCCACTTT	CSAMTGYSYNSPLHF
TRBV4-3	few	TRBD1	TRBJ2-1	TGCGCCAGCAGCCAAGCGGGGACAGGGGGTACATACAATGAGCAGTTCTTC	CASSQAGTGGTYNEQFF
TRBV7-9	many	TRBD1	TRBJ2-3	TGTGCCAGCAGCCAGGGACAGAACACAGATACGCAGTATTTT	CASSQGQNTDTQYF
TRBV9	few	TRBD2	TRBJ2-1	TGTGCCAGCAGCGGTCGTCCGGGACTAGCGGGAGGGTACAATGAGCAGTTCTTC	CASSGRPGLAGGYNEQFF
TRBV14	few	TRBD1	TRBJ2-1	TGTGCCAGCAGCCAAGAGTCAGGGGGCCCCTACTACAATGAGCAGTTCTTC	CASSQESGGPYYNEQFF
TRBV6-1	NA	NA	TRBJ1-3	TGTGTCAGCAGTGAAGATAGGTTTGGTGGAAACACCATATATTTT	CVSSEDRFGGNTIYF
TRBV12-3/TRBV12-4	few	TRBD2	TRBJ2-1	TGTGCCAGCAGGGCTTCCGGGACTACATCACGCGAGCAGTTCTTC	CASRASGTTSREQFF
TRBV3-1	NA	TRBD2	TRBJ2-2	TGTGCCAGCAGCTACGGACTAGCAGTCACCGGGGAGCTGTTTTTT	CASSYGLAVTGELFF